These 27 T cell receptor beta chains came from one sample sequenced in a study of early stage breast cancer tumors. The method was immunoSEQ multiplex PCR; TCRdb's version includes in-frame clones alone and lacks a portion of them. The sample carries around 71,000 clones, around 85% recorded once. The sequenced material came from blood. All receptors derive from a person aged 55 to 75 with breast cancer.

The chain has TRBV15 and TRBJ2-3; 7 bases are shared with TRBD2. Germline V gene data show CDR1 as LNHNV and CDR2 as YYDKDF (reference sequence). V trimming: 0 bases; J trimming: 1 base; junction bases outside the gene matches: 1. The CDR3 loop spans 15 amino acids. The CDR3 sequence is CATSRERGGTDTQYF. The CDR3, as DNA: TGTGCCACCAGCAGAGAACGGGGGGGCACAGATACGCAGTATTTT.

V usage is TRBV5-4 and J usage is TRBJ1-3; D gene unclear. Germline values: CDR1 SGHNT, CDR2 YYREEE (reference sequence). The CDR3 runs to 14 residues. Trimming took off 4 bases at V and 3 bases at J, with 11 bases between the two ends. In nucleotides, the CDR3 is TGTGCCAGCAGCCGGGAGCCGAATGGAAACACCATATATTTT. This encodes CASSREPNGNTIYF.

The V gene is TRBV18, the J gene TRBJ2-7, with 9 bases fitting TRBD2. Germline CDR1 and CDR2: KGHSH and LQKENI. With V trimmed by 6 bases and J by 6 bases, 6 bases remained unmatched. CDR3 length equals 13 residues. This chain's CDR3 is CASSPGLAGEQYF. In DNA, the CDR3 is TGTGCCAGCTCGCCGGGACTAGCAGGCGAGCAGTACTTC.

V and J are TRBV27 and TRBJ2-2; D is uncertain. The germline V and J ends were trimmed by 0 bases and 5 bases, with 4 bases remaining between them. CDR1 is MNHEY and CDR2 is SMNVEV in the germline V gene (reference sequence). The CDR3 consists of 13 residues. CDR3 in DNA: TGTGCCAGCAGTTTATCGTGGACCGGGGAGCTGTTTTTT. The encoded protein is CASSLSWTGELFF.

This clone was found once. CDR3 coding DNA: TGTGCCAGCAGTCTACGACAGGGGGCCAACGTCCTGACTTTC. Translation: CASSLRQGANVLTF. The genes are TRBV6-6 and TRBJ2-6, with a weak D call TRBD1 (5 bases). The CDR3 length is 14 residues. Germline CDR1 and CDR2: MNHNY and SVGAGI (reference sequence). The V gene lost 5 bases and the J gene lost 4 bases, with 9 bases spanning the gap.

This rearrangement joins TRBV7-9 to TRBJ1-1; D remains ambiguous. V dropped 10 bases and J dropped 0 bases, with 9 bases sitting between them. Germline V CDR1 and CDR2: SEHNR, FQNEAQ (reference sequence). CDR3 size: 12 residues. CDR3 sequence: CATATVNTEAFF. The CDR3 DNA follows: TGTGCCACAGCGACGGTGAACACTGAAGCTTTCTTT. The full variable domain, in which reference TRBV7-9 and TRBJ1-1 provide the parts outside the CDR3, is DTGVSQNPRHKITKRGQNVTFRCDPISEHNRLYWYRQTLGQGPEFLTYFQNEAQLEKSRLLSDRFSAERPKGSFSTLEIQRTEQGDSAMYLCATATVNTEAFFGQGTRLTVV.

The CDR3 here is CASSYGGLSGYTF. For the CDR3, the DNA is TGTGCCAGCAGTTACGGTGGGTTGAGCGGCTACACCTTC. V is TRBV6-5 and J is TRBJ1-2; no clear D gene. Per the germline V gene, CDR1 is MNHEY and CDR2 is SVGAGI. V lost 2 bases, J lost 8 bases, and 12 bases lay in between. The CDR3 is made up of 13 amino acids.

The chain combines TRBV7-9 with TRBJ2-3, with 7 bases aligning to TRBD1. The CDR3 has 16 amino acids. Unmatched junction bases numbered 10, after V lost 5 bases and J lost 2 bases. Germline CDR1 reads SEHNR; CDR2 reads FQNEAQ (reference sequence). CDR3 region: CASSQRDSEATDTQYF. The CDR3 region has the DNA TGTGCCAGCAGCCAAAGGGACAGTGAGGCCACAGATACGCAGTATTTT.

J is TRBJ2-5 and V is TRBV5-5; a possible D gene is TRBD2 (6 bases). Trimming removed 2 bases at V and 5 bases at J, with 16 bases between. The CDR3 covers 15 residues. In germline, CDR1 is SGHKS, CDR2 YYEKEE (reference sequence). The CDR3 spells CASSFWGAGRETQYF. The CDR3 DNA follows: TGTGCCAGCAGCTTCTGGGGCGCGGGGCGGGAGACCCAGTACTTC.

V and J are TRBV5-5 and TRBJ1-1; the match to TRBD1 covers 7 bases. From germline, CDR1 is SGHKS and CDR2 YYEKEE (reference sequence). The CDR3 contains 15 residues. V gave up 4 bases and J gave up 1 base; unmatched junction bases: 7. CDR3 bases: TGTGCCAGCAGCCCAGGGGGGACAGCGAACACTGAAGCTTTCTTT. This codes for CASSPGGTANTEAFF.

The table lists this clone with a few counts. The rearrangement joins TRBV5-1 to TRBJ2-3; 9 bases fit TRBD1. CDR3 size: 15 residues. Germline CDR1 reads SGHRS; CDR2 reads YFSETQ. Losses at the gene ends were 10 bases for V and 2 bases for J; bases not matched to a gene: 11. In nucleotides, the CDR3 is TGCGCCTCGACGTTGGGACAGGGAATCACAGATACGCAGTATTTT. This sequence encodes CASTLGQGITDTQYF.

This clone was seen just once. The J gene is TRBJ2-2, the V gene TRBV27; no firm D call. The CDR3 is 14 amino acids. The ends were cut back, 0 bases at V and 6 bases at J, with 8 bases in the middle. Germline loops: CDR1 MNHEY, CDR2 SMNVEV (reference sequence). The chain's CDR3 is CASSLSITAGELFF. CDR3 DNA sequence: TGTGCCAGCAGTTTATCGATAACTGCCGGGGAGCTGTTTTTT.

The CDR3 region is CASSVGASTDTQYF. In nucleotides, the CDR3 is TGTGCCAGCAGCGTGGGGGCTAGCACAGATACGCAGTATTTT. The chain joins TRBV10-3 to TRBJ2-3; D is perhaps TRBD1 (6 bases). Trimming stripped 10 bases from V and 0 bases from J, with 14 bases between. The CDR3 consists of 14 residues. The germline gives CDR1 ENHRY, CDR2 SYGVKD.

The sample holds a few counts of this clone. The rearrangement uses TRBV11-2 and TRBJ2-5; D may be TRBD1 (6 bases). The germline V gene has CDR1 SGHAT and CDR2 FQNNGV. Trimming stripped 5 bases from V and 5 bases from J, with 12 bases between. CDR3 size: 13 residues. This CDR3 is CASSPDRSETQYF. In DNA, the CDR3 is TGTGCCAGCAGCCCGGACAGAAGTGAGACCCAGTACTTC. Complete variable domain (other parts from reference TRBV11-2 and TRBJ2-5): EAGVAQSPRYKIIEKRQSVAFWCNPISGHATLYWYQQILGQGPKLLIQFQNNGVVDDSQLPKDRFSAERLKGVDSTLKIQPAKLEDSAVYLCASSPDRSETQYFGPGTRLLVL.

V usage is TRBV19 and J usage is TRBJ2-1; perhaps D is TRBD1 or TRBD2 (5 bases each). Trimming cost V 5 bases and J 8 bases, with 13 bases left between them. In germline, CDR1 is LNHDA, CDR2 SQIVND (reference sequence). This CDR3 has 13 residues. CDR3 nucleotide sequence: TGTGCCAGTAGTCCCCGGGGCCAGGATGAGCAGTTCTTC. Translating gives CASSPRGQDEQFF. Looking up the rest from reference TRBV19 and TRBJ2-1 gives the full variable domain: DGGITQSPKYLFRKEGQNVTLSCEQNLNHDAMYWYRQDPGQGLRLIYYSQIVNDFQKGDIAEGYSVSREKKESFPLTVTSAQKNPTAFYLCASSPRGQDEQFFGPGTRLTVL.

The chain couples TRBV2 to TRBJ2-3; possibly TRBD2 for D (5 bases). Between the trimmed V and J ends, which lost 6 bases and 6 bases, there was a span of 16 bases. Germline CDR1 reads SNHLY; CDR2 reads FYNNEI. This CDR3 is 14 amino acids long. CDR3 amino acids: CASSTLDGGDTQYF. The CDR3 DNA follows: TGTGCCAGCAGCACACTAGACGGCGGCGATACGCAGTATTTT.

The chain links TRBV28 to TRBJ2-7, with 8 bases aligning to TRBD1. J was trimmed by 5 bases and V by 6 bases; bases with no gene match: 6. The CDR3 is 13 residues long. In germline, CDR1 is MDHEN, CDR2 SYDVKM. The CDR3 is CASRAQGVDEQYF. The CDR3 nucleotides are TGTGCCAGCAGGGCACAGGGGGTCGACGAGCAGTACTTC.

The CDR3: CASSADPQDNYGYTF. CDR3 in DNA: TGTGCCAGCAGCGCCGACCCCCAGGACAACTATGGCTACACCTTC. The J gene is TRBJ1-2, the V gene TRBV9, with unresolved D. Trimming left V 3 bases short and J 2 bases short, with 14 bases between. Germline V gene data show CDR1 as SGDLS and CDR2 as YYNGEE. This CDR3 contains 15 residues. Full variable domain (remainder filled in from reference TRBV9 and TRBJ1-2): DSGVTQTPKHLITATGQRVTLRCSPRSGDLSVYWYQQSLDQGLQFLIQYYNGEERAKGNILERFSAQQFPDLHSELNLSSLELGDSALYFCASSADPQDNYGYTFGSGTRLTVV.

This chain connects TRBV11-2 to TRBJ2-7; D possibly corresponds to TRBD2 (6 bases). V lost 2 bases and J 6 bases, leaving 17 bases between the germline ends. Germline V gene data show CDR1 as SGHAT and CDR2 as FQNNGV. This CDR3 spans 15 amino acids. The CDR3 DNA reads TGTGCCAGCAGCTTATCGGACGGGGGTATAGCCGAGCAGTACTTC. Residues: CASSLSDGGIAEQYF.

The chain recombines TRBV6-1 with TRBJ2-7; either TRBD1 or TRBD2 may fit D (7 bases each). V lost 6 bases to trimming and J lost 4 bases, with 19 bases between them. The CDR3 has 15 amino acids. Looked up from germline, CDR1 is MNHNS and CDR2 is SASEGT. The CDR3 bases are TGTGCCAGCAGCCAAAGGGGAGGGGGCGCGTACGAGCAGTACTTC. Protein product: CASSQRGGGAYEQYF.

The chain joins TRBV10-1 to TRBJ2-7, with D perhaps TRBD1 or TRBD2 (5 bases each). Per germline, CDR1 WNHNN and CDR2 SYGVQD (reference sequence). V lost 6 bases and J lost 2, with 20 bases in between. The CDR3 is 16 amino acids. The CDR3 is CASRSGTYVTPYEQYF. The CDR3 DNA follows: TGCGCCAGCAGGTCAGGGACCTACGTAACCCCCTACGAGCAGTACTTC.

The chain recombines TRBV28 with TRBJ1-2; 7 nucleotides line up with TRBD1. Germline V gives CDR1 MDHEN, CDR2 SYDVKM. V lost 5 bases, J lost 7 bases, and 13 bases stayed unmatched. The CDR3 spans 15 residues. The CDR3 spells CASSPQGERASGYTF. CDR3 nucleotides: TGTGCCAGCAGTCCTCAGGGGGAGAGGGCAAGTGGCTACACCTTC.

In this sample, this clone turned up a few times. The chain employs TRBV6-4 and TRBJ2-5; 9 bases fit TRBD2. Germline trimming cut 4 bases from V and 5 bases from J; bases unmatched to any gene: 5. The CDR3 covers 14 residues. Germline CDR1 reads MRHNA; CDR2 reads SNTAGT. The CDR3 sequence is CASSVDSGGETQYF. For the CDR3, the DNA is TGTGCCAGCAGTGTGGATAGCGGGGGTGAGACCCAGTACTTC.

The rearrangement links TRBV9 to TRBJ2-2, with D perhaps TRBD2 (6 bases). V lost 2 bases to trimming and J lost 5 bases, with 10 bases between them. CDR1 and CDR2 from the germline V gene are SGDLS and YYNGEE. The CDR3 is made up of 14 amino acids. CDR3 in DNA: TGTGCCAGCAGCGTTGGCGGGGATACCGGGGAGCTGTTTTTT. Amino acid sequence: CASSVGGDTGELFF.

J is TRBJ2-1 and V is TRBV19; tentative D call: TRBD2 (5 bases). The V gene lost 6 bases and the J gene lost 0 bases, with 6 bases spanning the gap. In germline, CDR1 is LNHDA, CDR2 SQIVND (reference sequence). This CDR3 has 13 residues. The CDR3 here is CASRDFSYNEQFF. CDR3 DNA: TGTGCCAGTAGGGACTTCTCCTACAATGAGCAGTTCTTC. Looking up the rest from reference TRBV19 and TRBJ2-1 gives the full variable domain: DGGITQSPKYLFRKEGQNVTLSCEQNLNHDAMYWYRQDPGQGLRLIYYSQIVNDFQKGDIAEGYSVSREKKESFPLTVTSAQKNPTAFYLCASRDFSYNEQFFGPGTRLTVL.

The chain recombines TRBV5-1 with TRBJ2-5; 9 bases agree with TRBD2. This CDR3 is built from 17 residues. V was clipped by 0 bases and J by 0 bases; unmatched bases: 6. Looked up from germline, CDR1 is SGHRS and CDR2 is YFSETQ. CDR3 coding DNA: TGCGCCAGCAGCTTGGTTCTTGCGGGGGGGTACCAAGAGACCCAGTACTTC. As protein: CASSLVLAGGYQETQYF.

V usage is TRBV5-4 and J usage is TRBJ2-1; TRBD2 matches at 10 bases. The CDR3 is 16 amino acids. The V gene end was trimmed by 3 bases and the J gene end by 9 bases; junction bases not matched to a gene: 12. CDR1 is SGHNT, CDR2 YYREEE, per germline (reference sequence). CDR3 DNA sequence: TGTGCCAGCAGCTCCAAAAGGCTAGCGGGAGTCAGTGAGCAGTTCTTC. It codes for CASSSKRLAGVSEQFF.